This entry is about one TCR beta chain. What it recognizes is unknown. The sample is drawn from a study of cytomegalovirus exposure and HLA in healthy donors. General study points: Among TCR sequences, most were rare, though some public TCRs appeared in many donors. Most CMV-associated TCR beta chains appeared HLA-restricted in a later analysis. Later findings reportedly placed an Asian-associated ancestry cluster below the roughly 670-donor mean for N-insertions. Being productive about 90% or about 30% of the time was typical of most TCR beta V segments in an earlier analysis.

V was trimmed by 0 bases and J by 8 bases, leaving 6 bases between them. This CDR3 comprises 12 residues. Germline-derived CDR1 and CDR2 are SGHDT and YYEEEE. PCR was performed using 60 Vbeta and 13 Jbeta primers. Profiled with immunoSEQ multiplex PCR; TCRdb holds only in-frame clones, not every one. The data hold 80,000 to 95,000 clones, with roughly 70% observed a single time. The chain employs TRBV5-6 and TRBJ2-1, with a weak D call TRBD2 (5 bases). This TCR was recovered from a woman aged 45-59 years in good health and CMV-seropositive. Sequencing was carried out using PBMCs. The CDR3 DNA reads TGTGCCAGCAGCTTGGGGGAGTATGAGCAGTTCTTC. Amino acid sequence: CASSLGEYEQFF.